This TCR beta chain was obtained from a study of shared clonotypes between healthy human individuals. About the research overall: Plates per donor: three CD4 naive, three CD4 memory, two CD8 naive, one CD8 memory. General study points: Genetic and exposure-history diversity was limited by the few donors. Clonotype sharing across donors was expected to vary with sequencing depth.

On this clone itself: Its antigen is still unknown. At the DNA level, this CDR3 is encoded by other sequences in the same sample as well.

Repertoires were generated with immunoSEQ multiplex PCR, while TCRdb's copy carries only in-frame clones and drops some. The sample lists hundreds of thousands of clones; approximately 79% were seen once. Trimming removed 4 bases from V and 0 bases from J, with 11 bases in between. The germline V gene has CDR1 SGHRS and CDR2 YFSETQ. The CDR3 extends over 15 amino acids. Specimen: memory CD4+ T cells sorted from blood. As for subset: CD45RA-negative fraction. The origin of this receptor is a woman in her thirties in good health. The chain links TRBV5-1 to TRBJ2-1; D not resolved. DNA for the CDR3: TGCGCCAGCAGCCCAGACTCCCCCTCCTACAATGAGCAGTTCTTC. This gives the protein CASSPDSPSYNEQFF.